This TCR beta chain was observed in a study of OX40 agonist ivuxolimab in advanced cancers. Regarding the complete study: The costimulatory receptor OX40 (CD134) was targeted by ivuxolimab, a fully human IgG2 agonistic monoclonal antibody. In the dose-escalation cohort, more than 75% of patients were male, and the mean age was approximately 55 years, with a range of about 20 to 90. Intravenous ivuxolimab was administered to patients every 2 weeks at six dose levels: 0.01, 0.1, 0.3, 1.5, 3 and 10 mg/kg. The paper describes the monotherapy dose-escalation part (N of about 47 patients) of the phase I trial of ivuxolimab. Patients were allowed to have had prior anti-PD-1, anti-PD-L1 or anti-CTLA-4 therapy, and around 40% of the dose-escalation patients had previously received checkpoint inhibitors. Of the roughly 51 patients in dose escalation, about 20 had hepatocellular carcinoma, some 15 had melanoma, 9 had renal cell carcinoma and 9 had head and neck cancer. Peripheral TCRbeta sequencing was intended to test whether TCR sequence diversity was altered and clonal T-cell expansion was caused by ivuxolimab. Partial responses were achieved by three dose-escalation patients, of whom one had hepatocellular carcinoma and two had cutaneous melanoma.

Patients with autoimmune disease history or receiving systemic immunosuppression were excluded from the trial. Peripheral blood for TCR sequencing was collected from all dose cohorts at baseline, on cycle 4 day 1, and on cycle 7 day 1. Samples came from an open-label, multicenter, first-in-human phase I dose-escalation trial of ivuxolimab. Adults with locally advanced or metastatic head and neck squamous cell, hepatocellular, melanoma or renal cell carcinoma were enrolled in the trial. Before TCR sequencing, CD4+ T cells and CD8+ T cells were sorted from peripheral blood as separate populations. Results the study describes overall, beyond this receptor: After ivuxolimab, CD8+ T cells had more expanded clones than CD4+ T cells on average. Low levels of normalized T-cell clonal expansion were also seen in some patients who did not respond. Antigen specificity was not determined for the clonally expanded peripheral T cells. In the 0.1-3.0 mg/kg groups, partial responders had among the lowest normalized peripheral clonal expansion, particularly in CD8+ T cells. At doses from 0.1 to 3.0 mg/kg, clonal expansion was seen in both CD4+ and CD8+ blood T cells between baseline and week 6.

To sequence the TCRbeta CDR3 region, genomic DNA was isolated from the sorted cells. TCRbeta CDR3 regions were sequenced using the immunoSEQ Assay. This is the immuneACCESS table as TCRdb keeps it, with only in-frame sequences that have V and J called. A part of the clones is gone; compared with another copy, unresolved V genes explain less than half, and the rest is unexplained. The sample table shows 78,000 or so clones, and approximately 90% are seen once. Jointly, the top ten make up about 2.8% of the sample. Inclusive of the bounding cysteine and phenylalanine, the CDR3 is 12 residues long. Left in the record is the CDR3 DNA by itself, 36 bases read in frame from the first base. Via the germline V gene, CDR1 is SQVTM and CDR2 ANQGSEA. Deletion took 6 bases off V and 4 bases off J, with a span of 12 bases between the germline ends. The table lists this clone with a count of one. Its antigen is unknown. One base away there is no much larger clone; base qualities are not given.

Sequenced here: CD4+ or CD8+ T cells sorted from blood, sampled in a trial of the OX40 agonist ivuxolimab. The sequence links TRBV29-1 to TRBJ2-5; the D gene is perhaps TRBD2, on 6 matching bases. The TCR originated in an adult with an advanced solid tumor such as melanoma, head and neck, liver or kidney cancer. The bases read TGCAGCGTCGCGGCCGGGGGAGAGACCCAGTACTTC. It encodes CSVAAGGETQYF.